These 9 T cell receptor beta chains were sequenced from one sample in a study of CD8 T cells in ankylosing spondylitis. TCRdb re-called the 5' RACE reads with MiXCR, one entry per CDR3 protein. The profile covers roughly 150,000 distinct CDR3 sequences, with 25% to 35% appearing a single time and approximately 5.9% taken by the ten largest. The sample comprised synovial fluid, either unsorted or a sorted T cell fraction (not recorded which). These receptors were taken from a male donor with ankylosing spondylitis.

This rearrangement joins TRBV29-1 to TRBJ2-3; D gene unclear. CDR3 length: 13 residues. The ends were cut back, 2 bases at V and 8 bases at J, with 14 bases in the middle. Per germline, CDR1 SQVTM and CDR2 ANQGSEA. CDR3 sequence reads: CSVEISTSVTQYF. As DNA, the CDR3 is TGCAGCGTTGAAATCTCCACGTCAGTTACGCAGTATTTT.

This clonotype appeared a few times. The rearrangement joins TRBV4-1 to TRBJ2-5; TRBD1 might be the D (6 bases). From germline, CDR1 is MGHRA and CDR2 YSYEKL. V was pared by 0 bases and J by 1 base, with 12 bases between. This CDR3 is built from 16 residues. The chain's CDR3 is CASSQDINRVQETQYF. CDR3 in DNA: TGCGCCAGCAGCCAAGATATCAACAGGGTCCAAGAGACCCAGTACTTC.

This clonotype was seen a few times. CDR3: CASSPRDSGTMAEGRHTQYF. DNA for the CDR3: TGCGCCAGCAGCCCTCGAGATAGCGGGACAATGGCAGAAGGGCGGCATACGCAGTATTTT. V gene TRBV5-1 combines with J gene TRBJ2-3, with TRBD2 matching 8 bases. Per the germline V gene, CDR1 is SGHRS and CDR2 is YFSETQ. J lost 7 bases, V lost 4 bases, and 26 bases had no gene match. This CDR3 has 20 amino acids. The variable domain in full, completed from reference TRBV5-1 and TRBJ2-3, reads KAGVTQTPRYLIKTRGQQVTLSCSPISGHRSVSWYQQTPGQGLQFLFEYFSETQRNKGNFPGRFSGRQFSNSRSEMNVSTLELGDSALYLCASSPRDSGTMAEGRHTQYFGPGTRLTVL.

This clonotype was seen a few times. V and J are TRBV6-5 and TRBJ1-1; D uncertain. V was cut by 2 bases and J by 1 base, with 5 bases left in between. CDR3 length: 13 amino acids. Per the germline V gene, CDR1 is MNHEY and CDR2 is SVGAGI. CDR3 sequence (DNA): TGTGCCAGCAGTTACAAGCAGAACACTGAAGCTTTCTTT. This sequence encodes CASSYKQNTEAFF.

In this sample, this clonotype turned up once. J is TRBJ1-2 and V is TRBV28; 7 nucleotides agree with TRBD1. Germline CDR1 is MDHEN and CDR2 is SYDVKM. The CDR3 has 16 amino acids. V lost 3 bases, J lost 0 bases, and 7 bases stayed unmatched. In nucleotides, the CDR3 is TGTGCCAGCAGTTTCCCCCCCGACAGGGCTAACTATGGCTACACCTTC. Translated: CASSFPPDRANYGYTF.

In its sample, this clonotype was seen a few times. V is TRBV5-1 and J is TRBJ1-4; 7 bases match TRBD1. This CDR3 contains 14 residues. Trimming at V came to 3 bases and at J to 3 bases, leaving 2 bases not matched to a gene. Germline lookup yields CDR1 SGHRS and CDR2 YFSETQ. The CDR3 sequence is CASSWTGSNEKLFF. CDR3 in DNA: TGCGCCAGCAGCTGGACAGGATCTAATGAAAAACTGTTTTTT.

The chain recombines TRBV5-5 with TRBJ1-4; TRBD1 agrees at 7 bases. V shed 3 bases and J 6 bases; nucleotides not matched to a gene: 8. In germline, CDR1 is SGHKS, CDR2 YYEKEE (reference sequence). The CDR3 length is 15 residues. The CDR3 sequence: CASSSSGTVHEKLFF. Written as DNA, the CDR3 is TGTGCCAGCAGCTCTTCCGGGACAGTCCATGAAAAACTGTTTTTT. The entire variable domain, with the rest obtained from reference TRBV5-5 and TRBJ1-4, is as follows: DAGVTQSPTHLIKTRGQQVTLRCSPISGHKSVSWYQQVLGQGPQFIFQYYEKEERGRGNFPDRFSARQFPNYSSELNVNALLLGDSALYLCASSSSGTVHEKLFFGSGTQLSVL.

This clonotype showed up just once. The J gene is TRBJ1-1, the V gene TRBV29-1; 9 bases align to TRBD1. The V gene end was trimmed by 6 bases and the J gene end by 4 bases; junction bases not matched to a gene: 0. There are 11 residues in the CDR3. CDR1 and CDR2 (germline): SQVTM, ANQGSEA. CDR3 nucleotides: TGCAGCGTGGACAGGGGCACTGAAGCTTTCTTT. Its translation: CSVDRGTEAFF.

This clonotype was seen ten or more times. This rearrangement joins TRBV28 to TRBJ1-1, with 7 bases identical to TRBD1. Per germline, CDR1 MDHEN and CDR2 SYDVKM. The junction had 5 bases not matched to a gene; V was cut back by 6 bases and J by 1 base. This CDR3 is built from 14 residues. The CDR3 DNA reads TGTGCCAGCAGAAGACAGGGTAGGAACACTGAAGCTTTCTTT. Translated, it gives CASRRQGRNTEAFF.